This T cell receptor beta chain was sequenced in a study of blood T cell repertoires in COVID-19. Study-level background: COVID-19 samples, acute and convalescent, were from the United States, Italy and Spain.

Per the original methods: Nucleated cell number was recorded as an estimate derived from reference gene primer amplification. Here immunoSEQ multiplex PCR was the method, and the copy in TCRdb shows in-frame clones only, minus some. V and J calls plus clone size are reproduced from that table; the DNA served to infer D and trimming. The data contain about 94,000 clones, 80% of them seen just once; the ten biggest clones take up about 20%. Germline V gene sequence: CDR1 SGDLS, CDR2 YYNGEE. The junction had 11 bases not matched to a gene; V was cut back by 3 bases and J by 6 bases. The CDR3 is 15 residues long.

This chain connects TRBV9 to TRBJ1-1; 7 nucleotides align to TRBD1. The sequenced sample consisted of peripheral blood. The clonotype originates from a human donor in a cohort sampled during active COVID-19. CDR3 loop: CASSAEPTGRAEAFF. The CDR3 nucleotides are TGTGCCAGCAGCGCCGAACCGACAGGGCGAGCTGAAGCTTTCTTT. The full variable domain, with the rest looked up from reference TRBV9 and TRBJ1-1, is DSGVTQTPKHLITATGQRVTLRCSPRSGDLSVYWYQQSLDQGLQFLIQYYNGEERAKGNILERFSAQQFPDLHSELNLSSLELGDSALYFCASSAEPTGRAEAFFGQGTRLTVV.